This T cell receptor (beta chain) was observed in a study of T-cell memory formation after mild COVID-19. From the 5' RACE reads, TCRdb called clonotypes with MiXCR, one entry per CDR3 protein. The top ten clones hold less than 30% of a sample with 110,000 to 150,000 distinct CDR3 sequences, 11% to 15% of them seen once. Sequenced material: PBMCs or a T cell subset sorted from them (not recorded which). The receptor comes from an adult woman who had mild COVID-19 (a few samples of this study predate the infection). Cell type and time point are not known.

CDR3 region: CASSPETGNYNEQFF. The DNA for the CDR3 is TGTGCCAGCTCACCAGAGACAGGGAACTACAATGAGCAGTTCTTC. The chain joins TRBV18 to TRBJ2-1; 7 nucleotides match TRBD1. V lost 2 bases and J lost 3; bases outside the gene matches: 4. The CDR3 is made up of 15 amino acids. CDR1 and CDR2 from the germline V gene are KGHSH and LQKENI. Supplemented by reference TRBV18 and TRBJ2-1, the full variable domain reads NAGVMQNPRHLVRRRGQEARLRCSPMKGHSHVYWYRQLPEEGLKFMVYLQKENIIDESGMPKERFSAEFPKEGPSILRIQQVVRGDSAAYFCASSPETGNYNEQFFGPGTRLTVL.